This paragraph reports one T cell receptor beta chain. Its cognate antigen is unknown. At the Johns Hopkins FTIC core, DNA taken from cultured CD4+ T cells was sequenced by way of the Oncomine TCR Beta short-read assay. Researchers extracted genomic DNA from CD4+ T cells that had been cultured. TCRdb reanalysed the PCR reads using MiXCR and keeps one entry per CDR3 protein. The table records about 8,900 distinct CDR3 sequences, 64% of them present only once. The data were obtained in a study of vaccination and CD4 T cells after COVID-19. Across the whole study: Convalescent donors totaled six males and four females, including two who were Hispanic.

Treatment in this sample: approximately 9-day PBMC culture with coronavirus spike peptide pools or control peptides (ViraFEST assay). For ViraFEST, peptide pools expanded antigen-specific T cells, after which the TCRs were sequenced. Trimming removed 6 bases from V and 0 bases from J, with 8 bases in between. Germline values: CDR1 DFQATT, CDR2 SNEGSKA (reference sequence). The CDR3 spans 13 residues. Sequenced sample: CD4+ T cells from blood, cultured in vitro. The rearrangement joins TRBV20-1 to TRBJ2-2; D not certain. This sequence originates from a human donor who had recovered from COVID-19. CDR3 nucleotide sequence: TGCAGTGCCCGGCTACCGAACACCGGGGAGCTGTTTTTT. This gives the protein CSARLPNTGELFF.